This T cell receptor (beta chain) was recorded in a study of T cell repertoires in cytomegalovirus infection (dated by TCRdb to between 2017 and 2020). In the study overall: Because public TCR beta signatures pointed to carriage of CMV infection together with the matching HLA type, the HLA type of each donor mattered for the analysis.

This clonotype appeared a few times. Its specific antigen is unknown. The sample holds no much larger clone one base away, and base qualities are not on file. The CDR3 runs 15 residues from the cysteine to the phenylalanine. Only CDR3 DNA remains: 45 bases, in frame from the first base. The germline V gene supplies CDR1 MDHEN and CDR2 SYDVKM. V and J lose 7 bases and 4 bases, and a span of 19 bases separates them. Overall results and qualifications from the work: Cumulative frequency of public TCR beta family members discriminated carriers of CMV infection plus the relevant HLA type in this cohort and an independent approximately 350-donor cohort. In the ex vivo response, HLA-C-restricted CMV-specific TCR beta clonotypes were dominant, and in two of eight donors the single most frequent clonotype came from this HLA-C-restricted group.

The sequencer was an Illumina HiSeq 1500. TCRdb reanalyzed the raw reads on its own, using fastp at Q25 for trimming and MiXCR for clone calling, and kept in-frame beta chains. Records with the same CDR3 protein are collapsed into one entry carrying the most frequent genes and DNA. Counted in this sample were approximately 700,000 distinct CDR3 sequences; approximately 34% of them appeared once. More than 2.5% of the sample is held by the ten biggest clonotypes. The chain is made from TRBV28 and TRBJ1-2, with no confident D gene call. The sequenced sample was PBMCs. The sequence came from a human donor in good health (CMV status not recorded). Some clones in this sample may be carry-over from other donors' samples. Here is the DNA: TGTGCCAGCAAAAACTCCGGATTGGGATTCTATGGCTACACCTTC. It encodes CASKNSGLGFYGYTF.